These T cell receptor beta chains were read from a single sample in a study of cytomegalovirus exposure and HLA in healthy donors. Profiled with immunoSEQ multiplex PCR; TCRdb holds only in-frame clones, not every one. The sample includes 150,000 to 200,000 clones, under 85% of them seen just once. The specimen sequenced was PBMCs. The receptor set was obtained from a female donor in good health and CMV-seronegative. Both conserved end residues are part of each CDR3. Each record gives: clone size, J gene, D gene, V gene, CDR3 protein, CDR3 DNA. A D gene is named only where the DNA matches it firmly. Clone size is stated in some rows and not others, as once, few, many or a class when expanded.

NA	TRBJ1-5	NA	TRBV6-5	CASSGTGKEPQHF	TGTGCCAGCAGTGGTACAGGGAAGGAGCCCCAGCATTTT
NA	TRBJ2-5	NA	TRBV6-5	CASSYSSGSGETQYF	TGTGCCAGCAGTTACTCGAGTGGGAGTGGGGAGACCCAGTACTTC
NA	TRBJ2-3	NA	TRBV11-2	CASSTGGSGTDTQYF	TGTGCCAGCAGCACGGGCGGAAGCGGGACAGATACGCAGTATTTT
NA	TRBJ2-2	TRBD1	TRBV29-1	CSGGQGTGELFF	TGCAGCGGAGGACAGGGTACCGGGGAGCTGTTTTTT
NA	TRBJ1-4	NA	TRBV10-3	CAISESGTDEKLFF	TGTGCCATCAGTGAGTCGGGTACAGATGAAAAACTGTTTTTT
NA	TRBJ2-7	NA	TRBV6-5	CASSYSRQGRGGEQYF	TGTGCCAGCAGTTACTCGAGGCAGGGGCGAGGCGGCGAGCAGTACTTC
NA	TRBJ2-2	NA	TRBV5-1	CASSLVDSGELFF	TGCGCCAGCAGCTTGGTCGACAGCGGGGAGCTGTTTTTT
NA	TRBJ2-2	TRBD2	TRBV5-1	CASSPTSGINTGELFF	TGCGCCAGCAGCCCAACTAGCGGGATCAACACCGGGGAGCTGTTTTTT
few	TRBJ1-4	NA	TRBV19	CASRGSSSATNEKLFF	TGTGCCAGTCGCGGCAGTTCAAGCGCAACTAATGAAAAACTGTTTTTT
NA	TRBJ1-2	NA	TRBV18	CASSPPASRLAYGYTF	TGTGCCAGCTCACCACCCGCCTCTCGTCTAGCCTATGGCTACACCTTC
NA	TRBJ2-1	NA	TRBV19	CASSSRSYNEQFF	TGTGCCAGTAGTTCCCGCTCCTACAATGAGCAGTTCTTC
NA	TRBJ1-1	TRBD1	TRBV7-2	CASSPGQGLTEAFF	TGTGCCAGCAGCCCGGGACAGGGTTTAACTGAAGCTTTCTTT
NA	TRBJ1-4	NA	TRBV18	CASSPVDTYEKLFF	TGTGCCAGCTCACCAGTGGACACCTATGAAAAACTGTTTTTT
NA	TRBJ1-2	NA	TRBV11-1	CASSSYSRNYGYTF	TGTGCCAGCAGCTCCTACTCCAGGAACTATGGCTACACCTTC
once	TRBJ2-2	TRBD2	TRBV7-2	CASNWGLYDGELFF	TGTGCCAGCAATTGGGGACTATACGACGGGGAGCTGTTTTTT
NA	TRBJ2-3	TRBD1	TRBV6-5	CASGQGLVTDTQYF	TGTGCCAGCGGACAGGGTTTGGTCACAGATACGCAGTATTTT
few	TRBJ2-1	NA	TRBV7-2	CASSSDLMGLNEQFF	TGTGCCAGCAGCTCCGACCTTATGGGACTCAATGAGCAGTTCTTC
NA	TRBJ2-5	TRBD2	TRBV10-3	CAIRRTSGNGETQYF	TGTGCCATCAGAAGGACTAGCGGGAATGGGGAGACCCAGTACTTC
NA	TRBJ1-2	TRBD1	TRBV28	CASSLLGTGDYGYTF	TGTGCCAGCAGTTTATTAGGGACAGGGGACTATGGCTACACCTTC
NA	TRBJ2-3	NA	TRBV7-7	CASSLASGTDTQYF	TGTGCTAGCAGCTTAGCCTCGGGCACAGATACGCAGTATTTT
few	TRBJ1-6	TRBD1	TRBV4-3	CASSRGTGDNSPLHF	TGCGCCAGCAGCCGGGGGACAGGGGATAATTCACCCCTCCACTTT
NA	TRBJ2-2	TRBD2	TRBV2	CASSSGRNTGELFF	TGTGCCAGCAGTAGCGGGAGGAACACCGGGGAGCTGTTTTTT
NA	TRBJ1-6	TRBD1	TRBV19	CASSRGQDNSPLHF	TGTGCCAGTAGTAGGGGACAGGATAATTCACCCCTCCACTTT
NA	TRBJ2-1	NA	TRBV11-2	CASSLGPSPNEQFF	TGTGCCAGCAGCTTAGGGCCTAGTCCCAATGAGCAGTTCTTC
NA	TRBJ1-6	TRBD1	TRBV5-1	CASSLGQDYNSPLHF	TGCGCCAGCAGTCTCGGACAGGATTATAATTCACCCCTCCACTTT
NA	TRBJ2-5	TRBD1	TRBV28	CASSLDRGRETQYF	TGTGCCAGCAGTTTGGACAGGGGAAGAGAGACCCAGTACTTC
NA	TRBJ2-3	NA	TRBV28	CASSLRRDTQYF	TGTGCCAGCAGTTTGAGGCGAGATACGCAGTATTTT
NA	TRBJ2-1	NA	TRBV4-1	CASSRNRDNEQFF	TGCGCCAGCAGCCGGAACCGGGACAATGAGCAGTTCTTC
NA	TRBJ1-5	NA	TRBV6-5	CASSPRGGGQPQHF	TGTGCCAGCAGTCCACGGGGGGGCGGACAGCCCCAGCATTTT
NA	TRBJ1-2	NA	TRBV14	CASSQNQGNGYTF	TGTGCCAGCAGCCAAAACCAGGGGAATGGCTACACCTTC
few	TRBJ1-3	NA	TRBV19	CASSMISSGNTIYF	TGTGCCAGTAGTATGATCAGCTCTGGAAACACCATATATTTT
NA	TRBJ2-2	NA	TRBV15	CATSRDLAGEFAGELFF	TGTGCCACCAGCAGAGATCTTGCAGGGGAGTTCGCCGGGGAGCTGTTTTTT
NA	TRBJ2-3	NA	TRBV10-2	CASSWGDSFTDTQYF	TGCGCCAGCAGTTGGGGGGATTCCTTCACAGATACGCAGTATTTT
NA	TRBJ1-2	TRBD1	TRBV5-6	CASSFGTGEIYGYTF	TGTGCCAGCAGTTTCGGGACAGGGGAGATCTATGGCTACACCTTC
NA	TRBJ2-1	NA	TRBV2	CASSEGLRGYNEQFF	TGTGCCAGCAGTGAAGGCCTAAGAGGGTACAATGAGCAGTTCTTC
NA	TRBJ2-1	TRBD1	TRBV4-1	CASSQEGVSWDSSYNEQFF	TGCGCCAGCAGCCAAGAGGGGGTCAGTTGGGACAGCTCCTACAATGAGCAGTTCTTC
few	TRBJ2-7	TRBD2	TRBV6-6	CASSYSSSGAEQYF	TGTGCCAGCAGTTACTCGAGTAGCGGGGCCGAGCAGTACTTC
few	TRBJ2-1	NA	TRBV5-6	CASSLAPEGINEQFF	TGTGCCAGCAGCTTGGCCCCGGAGGGCATCAATGAGCAGTTCTTC
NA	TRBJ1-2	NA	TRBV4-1	CASSQDNFYGYTF	TGCGCCAGCAGCCAAGATAACTTCTATGGCTACACCTTC
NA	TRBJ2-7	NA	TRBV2	CASSGRFYEQYF	TGTGCCAGCAGTGGCAGATTTTACGAGCAGTACTTC
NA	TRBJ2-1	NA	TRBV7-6	CASSLARRGGEQFF	TGTGCCAGCAGCTTAGCTCGACGGGGAGGTGAGCAGTTCTTC
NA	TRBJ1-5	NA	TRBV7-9	CASSLTGLSNQPQHF	TGTGCCAGCAGCTTAACAGGGCTTAGCAATCAGCCCCAGCATTTT
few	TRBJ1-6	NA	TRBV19	CAIGGSSYNSPLHF	TGTGCCATTGGGGGCAGCTCCTATAATTCACCCCTCCACTTT
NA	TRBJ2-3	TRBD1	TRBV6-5	CASNKDRDRTDTQYF	TGTGCCAGCAATAAAGACAGGGATCGCACAGATACGCAGTATTTT
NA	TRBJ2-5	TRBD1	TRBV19	CASRDNRDRVSETQYF	TGTGCCAGTAGGGACAATCGGGACAGGGTTTCAGAGACCCAGTACTTC
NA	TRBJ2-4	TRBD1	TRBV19	CASSMGTGTFF	TGTGCCAGTAGTATGGGGACAGGTACTTTCTTC
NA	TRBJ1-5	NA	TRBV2	CASSRQPSYSNQPQHF	TGTGCCAGCAGTAGGCAGCCTAGTTATAGCAATCAGCCCCAGCATTTT
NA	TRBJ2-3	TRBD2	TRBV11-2	CASSSLTSGGRGDTQYF	TGTGCCAGCAGCTCCCTGACTAGCGGGGGGCGTGGAGATACGCAGTATTTT
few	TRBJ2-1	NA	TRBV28	CASSPAGNSYNEQFF	TGTGCCAGCAGTCCCGCGGGGAACTCCTACAATGAGCAGTTCTTC
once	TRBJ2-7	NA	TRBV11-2	CASSFSGTPSYEQYF	TGTGCCAGCAGCTTTTCCGGGACACCCTCCTACGAGCAGTACTTC
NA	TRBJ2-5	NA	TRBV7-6	CASSLGGGPETQYF	TGTGCCAGCAGCTTAGGGGGGGGGCCAGAGACCCAGTACTTC
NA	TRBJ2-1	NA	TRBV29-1	CSVAQGNEQFF	TGCAGCGTTGCACAGGGCAATGAGCAGTTCTTC